In this sample, the clone carrying this T cell receptor (beta chain) turned up a few times. The target antigen is unknown. This CDR3 contains 13 residues. Trimming pared 2 bases from V and 2 bases from J, leaving 9 bases between. CDR1 is GTSNPN and CDR2 is SVGIG in the germline V gene (reference sequence). The data originate from a study of early T cells in non-severe SARS-CoV-2 infection. Across the whole study: The authors sequenced bulk RNA from unsorted whole blood, leaving chains unpaired.

Each single cDNA molecule received a unique molecular identifier. TCRdb processed the 5' RACE reads anew with MiXCR; each CDR3 protein has one entry. The table records more than 65,000 distinct CDR3 sequences, roughly 13% of them present only once. Study-level findings and limits: Comparison of clonotypes with VDJdb favored anti-spike CD8 responses while missing private and CD4 specificities.

Sequenced: whole blood. The sequence derives from an adult who was a healthcare worker with PCR-confirmed SARS-CoV-2 infection or an uninfected control (not recorded which). The chain joins TRBV30 to TRBJ2-5; D is ambiguous. For the CDR3, the DNA is TGTGCCTGGAGTCATGGGATGCAAGAGACCCAGTACTTC. This sequence encodes CAWSHGMQETQYF.